This T cell receptor (beta chain) was recovered during a study of T cell responses to AZD1222 COVID-19 vaccine (dated by TCRdb to the early 2020s). About the full investigation: AZD1222 recipients whose second dose came at about 4 weeks and those whose second dose came at about 12 weeks were combined into one group, since spike-specific TCR depth and breadth did not differ between the two schedules. TCR sequencing covered fewer than 250 trial participants: 207 given two doses of AZD1222 and about 26 given two doses of MenACWY control vaccine. Trial participants were enrolled into age subgroups of 18-55, 56-69 and 70-plus years, which contained about 150, 28 and 57 TCR-sequenced participants, respectively. The full study reports these points: In the small 56-69-year group, the increase in depth fell short of significance, most likely because of low power. Reportedly, close to half of the unique spike-specific TCRs recognized epitopes lying outside the regions that are mutated in the B.1.351 and B.1.1.7 variants. Only five to seven AZD1222 recipients were SARS-CoV-2 seropositive at baseline, limiting conclusions about previously exposed vaccinees. Vaccine-associated CD4 TCRs spanned the whole spike protein, with dominant responses in regions 160-218 and 743-854. After two AZD1222 doses, both the breadth and the depth of spike-specific TCRs were significantly higher than at day 0 and than in MenACWY recipients. Because no samples from the day 14 peak response were available, repertoires could be characterized only after the peak T cell response. Participants were mostly white British and included more females than males, and it was suggested by the authors that clonal diversity may have been underestimated.

Spanning cysteine to phenylalanine, the CDR3 consists of 13 amino acids. The entry retains the CDR3 DNA only, 39 bases that are in frame from base 1. CDR1 MNHEY and CDR2 SVGAGI are derived from the germline V gene. The V end loses 5 bases and the J end loses 5 bases, and a stretch of 12 bases separates them. The CDR3 regions of human TCRbeta chains were subjected to immunosequencing. As for the original processing: Repertoire TCRs were matched against a reference library of SARS-CoV-2-specific TCRs generated with the MIRA antigen-specificity platform. Breadth meant the fraction of unique TCRs that were SARS-CoV-2-associated, whereas depth meant the fraction of total T cells that were SARS-CoV-2-associated. Using the MIRA data, each spike-specific TCR was assigned both to the spike region to which the TCR was reactive and to a CD4 or CD8 class. Log10-transformed breadth and depth values were compared by one-way ANOVA with Sidak's multiple comparisons tests. TCRdb stores this immuneACCESS table with in-frame sequences only. Part of the clones is absent; in the studies checked, under half of the shortfall reflects unresolved V genes, and no reason is known for the rest. The DNA was the basis for D and trimming; V, J and clone size are from that table. Recorded for this sample are some 150,000 clones; around 90% of them occurred a single time. Approximately 17% of the sample is taken by the ten largest.

This specimen's time point label, per the study, means: baseline before first vaccination. The vaccinee samples were drawn from two UK trials, COV001 and COV002, one of which was a single-blind randomized controlled phase 2/3 trial testing AZD1222 (ChAdOx1 nCoV-19) in healthy adults. For TCRbeta chain sequencing, PBMC samples were collected from trial participants at day 0 and at day 28 after the second dose. Worth noting for this clone: Its antigen remains undetermined. There are no base qualities to consult, and no much larger clone falls within one base.

Here the sequenced sample was peripheral blood, taken on day 0 of AZD1222 vaccination. The receptor comes from an adult in good health. The sequence links TRBV6-5 to TRBJ1-1, with a tentative D gene TRBD1 over 5 matching bases. In nucleotides, the sequence is TGTGCCAGCAGTACAGGTCCCTCTACTGAAGCTTTCTTT. Translation gives CASSTGPSTEAFF.